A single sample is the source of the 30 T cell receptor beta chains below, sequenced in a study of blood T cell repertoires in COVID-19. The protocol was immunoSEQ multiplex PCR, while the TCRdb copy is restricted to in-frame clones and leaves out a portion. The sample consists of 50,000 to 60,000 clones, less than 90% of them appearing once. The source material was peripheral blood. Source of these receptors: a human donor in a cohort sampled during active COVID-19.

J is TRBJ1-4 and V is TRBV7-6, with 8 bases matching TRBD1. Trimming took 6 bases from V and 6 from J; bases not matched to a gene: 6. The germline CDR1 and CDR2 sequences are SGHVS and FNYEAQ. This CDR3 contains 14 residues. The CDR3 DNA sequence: TGTGCCAGCAGTCGAGGGACAGGCTATGAAAAACTGTTTTTT. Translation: CASSRGTGYEKLFF.

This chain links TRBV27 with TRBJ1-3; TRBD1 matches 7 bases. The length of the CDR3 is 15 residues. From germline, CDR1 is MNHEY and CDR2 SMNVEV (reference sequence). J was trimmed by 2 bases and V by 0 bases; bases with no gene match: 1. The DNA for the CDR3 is TGTGCCAGCAGTTTATCTACAGGGGCTGGAAACACCATATATTTT. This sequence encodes CASSLSTGAGNTIYF.

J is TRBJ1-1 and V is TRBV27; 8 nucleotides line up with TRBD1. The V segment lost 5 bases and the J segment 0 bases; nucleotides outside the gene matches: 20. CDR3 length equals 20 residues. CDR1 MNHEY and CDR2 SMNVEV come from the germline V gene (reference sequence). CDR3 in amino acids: CASSPYGLRDRRAMNTEAFF. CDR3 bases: TGTGCCAGCAGTCCATATGGCCTCCGGGACAGGAGGGCCATGAACACTGAAGCTTTCTTT.

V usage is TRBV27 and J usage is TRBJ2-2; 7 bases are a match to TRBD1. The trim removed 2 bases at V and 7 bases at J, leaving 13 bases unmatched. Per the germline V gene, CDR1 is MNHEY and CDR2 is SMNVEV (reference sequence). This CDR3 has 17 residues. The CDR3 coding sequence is TGTGCCAGCAGTTTAGTCAAGGCAGGGGGTCTGGGCGGGGAGCTGTTTTTT. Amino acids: CASSLVKAGGLGGELFF.

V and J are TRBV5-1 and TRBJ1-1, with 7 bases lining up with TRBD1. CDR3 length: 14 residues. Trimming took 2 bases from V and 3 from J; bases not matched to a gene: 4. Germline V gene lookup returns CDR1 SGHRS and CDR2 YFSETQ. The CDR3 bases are TGCGCCAGCAGCTTATACAGGGGTGACACTGAAGCTTTCTTT. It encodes CASSLYRGDTEAFF.

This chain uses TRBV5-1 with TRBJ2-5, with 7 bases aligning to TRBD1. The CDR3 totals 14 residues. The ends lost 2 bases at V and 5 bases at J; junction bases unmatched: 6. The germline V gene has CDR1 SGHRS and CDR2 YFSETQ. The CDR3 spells CASSFDRDGETQYF. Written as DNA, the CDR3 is TGCGCCAGCAGCTTCGACAGGGATGGCGAGACCCAGTACTTC.

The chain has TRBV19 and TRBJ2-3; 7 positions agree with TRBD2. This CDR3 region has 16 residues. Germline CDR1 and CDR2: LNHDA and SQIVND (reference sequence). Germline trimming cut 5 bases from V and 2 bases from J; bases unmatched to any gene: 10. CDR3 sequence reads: CASSPRTRGYTDTQYF. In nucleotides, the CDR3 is TGTGCCAGTAGTCCAAGGACTAGGGGATACACAGATACGCAGTATTTT.

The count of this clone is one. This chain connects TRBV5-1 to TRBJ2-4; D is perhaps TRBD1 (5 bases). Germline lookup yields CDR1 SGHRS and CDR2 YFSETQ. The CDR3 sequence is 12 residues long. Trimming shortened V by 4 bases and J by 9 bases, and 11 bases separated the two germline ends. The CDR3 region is CASSIQGGIQYF. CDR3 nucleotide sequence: TGCGCCAGCAGCATCCAGGGTGGCATTCAGTACTTC.

The CDR3, as DNA: TGTGCCAGCAGCTTCGCCGGGGACAGGGGCTACGAGCAGTACTTC. This codes for CASSFAGDRGYEQYF. This rearrangement joins TRBV7-8 to TRBJ2-7, with 10 bases matching TRBD1. This CDR3 has 15 residues. V trimming: 3 bases; J trimming: 3 bases; junction bases outside the gene matches: 5. Germline-derived CDR1 and CDR2 are SGHVS and FQNEAQ.

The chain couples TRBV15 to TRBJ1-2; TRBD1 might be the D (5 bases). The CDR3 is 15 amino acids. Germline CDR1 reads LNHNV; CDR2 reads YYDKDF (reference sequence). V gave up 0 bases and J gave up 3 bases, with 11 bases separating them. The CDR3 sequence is CATSRDLQGHYGYTF. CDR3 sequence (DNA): TGTGCCACCAGCAGAGATCTCCAGGGCCACTATGGCTACACCTTC.

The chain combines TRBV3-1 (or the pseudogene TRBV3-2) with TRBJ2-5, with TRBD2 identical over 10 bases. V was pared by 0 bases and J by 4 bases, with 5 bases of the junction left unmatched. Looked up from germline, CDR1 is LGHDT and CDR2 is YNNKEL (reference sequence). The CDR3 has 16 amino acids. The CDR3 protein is CASSQELAGGGETQYF. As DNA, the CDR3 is TGTGCCAGCAGCCAAGAGTTAGCGGGAGGAGGAGAGACCCAGTACTTC.

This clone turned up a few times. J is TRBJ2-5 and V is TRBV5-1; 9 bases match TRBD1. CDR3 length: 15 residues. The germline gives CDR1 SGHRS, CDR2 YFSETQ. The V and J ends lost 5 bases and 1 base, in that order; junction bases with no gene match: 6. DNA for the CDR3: TGCGCCAGCAGTTGGACAGGGGTCGGCCAAGAGACCCAGTACTTC. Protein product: CASSWTGVGQETQYF.

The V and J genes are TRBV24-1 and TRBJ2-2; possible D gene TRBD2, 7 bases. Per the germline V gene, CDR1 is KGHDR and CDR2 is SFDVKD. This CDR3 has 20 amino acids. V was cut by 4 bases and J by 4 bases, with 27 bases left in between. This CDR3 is CATSERGGGRVYDLTGELFF. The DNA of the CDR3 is TGTGCCACCAGTGAAAGAGGGGGGGGCAGGGTATATGATCTCACCGGGGAGCTGTTTTTT.

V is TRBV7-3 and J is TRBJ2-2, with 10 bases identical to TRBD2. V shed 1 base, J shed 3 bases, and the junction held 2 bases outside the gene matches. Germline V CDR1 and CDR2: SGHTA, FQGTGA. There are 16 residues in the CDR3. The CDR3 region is CASSLKTSGHTGELFF. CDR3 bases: TGTGCCAGCAGCTTAAAGACTAGCGGGCACACCGGGGAGCTGTTTTTT.

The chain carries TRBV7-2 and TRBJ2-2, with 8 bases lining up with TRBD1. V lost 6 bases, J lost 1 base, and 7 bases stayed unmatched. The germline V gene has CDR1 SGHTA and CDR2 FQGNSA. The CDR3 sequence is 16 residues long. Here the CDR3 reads CASSSQGARNTGELFF. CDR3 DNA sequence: TGTGCCAGCAGTAGCCAGGGGGCGCGGAACACCGGGGAGCTGTTTTTT.

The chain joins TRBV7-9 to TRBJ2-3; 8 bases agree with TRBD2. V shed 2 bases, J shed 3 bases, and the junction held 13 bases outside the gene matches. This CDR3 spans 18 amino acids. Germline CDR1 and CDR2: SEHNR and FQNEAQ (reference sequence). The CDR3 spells CASSLMAGGPPGTDTQYF. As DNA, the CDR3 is TGTGCCAGCAGCTTAATGGCGGGAGGCCCCCCTGGGACAGATACGCAGTATTTT.

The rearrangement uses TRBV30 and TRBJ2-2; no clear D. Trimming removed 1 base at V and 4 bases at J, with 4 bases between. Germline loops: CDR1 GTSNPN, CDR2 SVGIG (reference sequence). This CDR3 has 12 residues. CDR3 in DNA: TGTGCCTGGAGTGGGCTCACCGGGGAGCTGTTTTTT. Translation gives CAWSGLTGELFF.

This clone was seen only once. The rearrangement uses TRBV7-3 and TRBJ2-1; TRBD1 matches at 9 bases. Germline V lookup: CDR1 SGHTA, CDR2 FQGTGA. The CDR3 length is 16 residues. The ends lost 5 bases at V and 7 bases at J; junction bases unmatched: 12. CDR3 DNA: TGTGCCAGCAGCCCTCAGCCGGGACAGGGTAAGAATGAGCAGTTCTTC. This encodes CASSPQPGQGKNEQFF.

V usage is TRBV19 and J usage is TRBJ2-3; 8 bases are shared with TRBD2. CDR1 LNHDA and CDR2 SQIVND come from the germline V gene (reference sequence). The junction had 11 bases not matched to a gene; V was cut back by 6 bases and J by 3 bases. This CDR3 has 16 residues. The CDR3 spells CASRLAGTSGTDTQYF. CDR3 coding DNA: TGTGCCAGTAGACTTGCCGGGACTAGTGGAACAGATACGCAGTATTTT.

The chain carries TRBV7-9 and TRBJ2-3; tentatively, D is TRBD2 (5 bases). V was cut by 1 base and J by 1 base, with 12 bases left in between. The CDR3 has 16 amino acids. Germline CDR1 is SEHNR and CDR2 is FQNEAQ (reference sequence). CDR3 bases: TGTGCCAGCAGCTTAGATGGAGGTCCCCGCACAGATACGCAGTATTTT. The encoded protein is CASSLDGGPRTDTQYF.

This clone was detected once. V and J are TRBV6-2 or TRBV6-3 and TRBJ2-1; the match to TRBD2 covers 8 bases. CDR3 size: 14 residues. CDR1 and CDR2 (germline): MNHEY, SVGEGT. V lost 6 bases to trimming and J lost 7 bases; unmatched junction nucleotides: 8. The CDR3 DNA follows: TGTGCCAGCAGCTTCACTAGCGGAAGGAATGAGCAGTTCTTC. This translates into CASSFTSGRNEQFF.

The CDR3 protein is CASSLGDWGSAAYGYTF. The CDR3 region has the DNA TGTGCCAGCAGCTTAGGAGATTGGGGCAGCGCGGCCTATGGCTACACCTTC. The rearrangement uses TRBV7-2 and TRBJ1-2, with D possibly TRBD1 on 5 matching bases. CDR1 is SGHTA and CDR2 is FQGNSA in the germline V gene. V was cut by 1 base and J by 4 bases, with 19 bases left in between. CDR3 size: 17 residues.

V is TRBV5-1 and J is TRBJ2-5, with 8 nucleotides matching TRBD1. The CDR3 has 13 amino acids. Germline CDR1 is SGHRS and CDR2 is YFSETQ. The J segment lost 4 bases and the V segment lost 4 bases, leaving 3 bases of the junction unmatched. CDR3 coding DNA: TGCGCCAGCAGCCTCGGGACAGGAGAGACCCAGTACTTC. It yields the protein CASSLGTGETQYF.

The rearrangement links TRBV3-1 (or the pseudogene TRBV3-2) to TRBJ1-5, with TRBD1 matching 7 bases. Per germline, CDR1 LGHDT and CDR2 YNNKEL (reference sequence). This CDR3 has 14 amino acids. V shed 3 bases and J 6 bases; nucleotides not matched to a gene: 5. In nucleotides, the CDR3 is TGTGCCAGCAGCCACTCAGGGGGTGGTCAGCCCCAGCATTTT. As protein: CASSHSGGGQPQHF.

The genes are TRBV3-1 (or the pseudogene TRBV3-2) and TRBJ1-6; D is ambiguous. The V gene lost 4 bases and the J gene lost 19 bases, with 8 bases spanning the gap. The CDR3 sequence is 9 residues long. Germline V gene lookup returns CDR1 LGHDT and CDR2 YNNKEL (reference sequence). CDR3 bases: TGTGCCAGCAGCCCAGTATTTCACTTT. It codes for CASSPVFHF.

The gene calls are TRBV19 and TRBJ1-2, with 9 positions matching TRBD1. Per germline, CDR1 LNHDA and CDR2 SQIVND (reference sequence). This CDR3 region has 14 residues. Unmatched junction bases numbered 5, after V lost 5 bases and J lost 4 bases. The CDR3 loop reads CASSADRGSYGYTF. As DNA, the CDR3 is TGTGCCAGTAGTGCGGACAGGGGAAGCTATGGCTACACCTTC.

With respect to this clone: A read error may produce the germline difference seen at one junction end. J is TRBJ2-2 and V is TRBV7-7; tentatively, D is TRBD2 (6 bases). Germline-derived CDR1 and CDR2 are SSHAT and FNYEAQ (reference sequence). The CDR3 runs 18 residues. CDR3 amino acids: CASSLSVGGTVNTGELFF. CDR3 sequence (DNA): TGTGCTAGCAGCTTATCGGTTGGGGGGACGGTGAACACCGGGGAGCTGTTTTTT.

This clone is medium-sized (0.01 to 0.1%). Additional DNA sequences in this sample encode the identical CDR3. This CDR3 reads CASSIGQGASYEQYV. The CDR3 DNA follows: TGTGCCAGTAGTATCGGACAGGGGGCATCCTACGAGCAGTACGTC. The genes are TRBV19 and TRBJ2-7, with 11 bases that match TRBD1. J gave up 1 base and V 3 bases, and 2 bases lay outside the gene matches. The V gene's germline CDR1 is LNHDA and CDR2 SQIVND (reference sequence). CDR3 length: 15 residues.

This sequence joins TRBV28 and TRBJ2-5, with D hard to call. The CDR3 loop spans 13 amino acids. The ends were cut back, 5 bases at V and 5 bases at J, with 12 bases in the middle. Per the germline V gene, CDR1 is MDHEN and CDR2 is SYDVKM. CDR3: CASSPLAEETQYF. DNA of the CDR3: TGTGCCAGCAGTCCCCTGGCGGAGGAGACCCAGTACTTC. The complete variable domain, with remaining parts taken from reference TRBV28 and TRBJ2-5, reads DVKVTQSSRYLVKRTGEKVFLECVQDMDHENMFWYRQDPGLGLRLIYFSYDVKMKEKGDIPEGYSVSREKKERFSLILESASTNQTSMYLCASSPLAEETQYFGPGTRLLVL.

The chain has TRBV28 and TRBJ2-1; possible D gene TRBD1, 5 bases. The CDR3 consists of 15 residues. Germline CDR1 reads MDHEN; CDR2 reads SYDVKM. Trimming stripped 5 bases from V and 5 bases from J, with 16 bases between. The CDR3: CASSPDGRVDNEQFF. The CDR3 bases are TGTGCCAGCAGTCCAGATGGCAGGGTAGACAATGAGCAGTTCTTC.